This T cell receptor (beta chain) appears in the sequencing data of a study of long-term antiretroviral therapy in people with HIV. Researchers ran immunoSEQ v3.0 at survey level. The data were produced by immunoSEQ multiplex PCR, yet TCRdb's version contains in-frame clones alone and is incomplete. The repertoire holds fewer than 35,000 clones, with roughly four fifths as singletons. Germline V gene lookup returns CDR1 MDHEN and CDR2 SYDVKM. Trimming shortened V by 2 bases and J by 2 bases, and 16 bases separated the two germline ends. The CDR3 is 17 residues long. DNA was extracted from around 1-9.1 million thawed cryopreserved PBMC.

The clonotype originates from a man aged 18 to 30 with HIV. The source material was unsorted PBMCs, sampled 0.4 years before starting antiretroviral therapy. The chain joins TRBV28 to TRBJ1-5; a weak D match, TRBD1 (6 bases). The CDR3 is CASSLRDTRGRNQPQHF. The DNA for the CDR3 is TGTGCCAGCAGTTTAAGGGACACCAGAGGCCGCAATCAGCCCCAGCATTTT.